A selection of T cell receptor beta chains follows, all from one sample in a study of blood T cells in healthy people across ages. TCRdb reprocessed the 5' RACE reads with MiXCR, giving one entry per CDR3 protein. The profile shows some 760,000 distinct CDR3 sequences, just under 25% of them singletons. These data were likewise used in another study, on T cells of mothers and their children.

Source material: blood. Source of these receptors: a boy between 10 and 17 years old in good health. Each CDR3 is given with its conserved first and last residue. D genes are given only for firm matches. Clone sizes are given selectively: once, few, many, or a class where the clone is expanded.

size	D	V	J	CDR3	DNA
.	.	TRBV29-1	TRBJ2-3	CSVVTNSGHTQYF	TGCAGCGTTGTCACCAACTCTGGGCATACGCAGTATTTT
.	.	TRBV6-2/TRBV6-3	TRBJ2-5	CASNRLGGTQETQYF	TGTGCCAGCAACCGTCTTGGTGGGACCCAAGAGACCCAGTACTTC
few	TRBD1	TRBV12-5	TRBJ2-6	CASGVGGTGGRTGANVLTF	TGTGCTAGTGGTGTCGGCGGGACAGGGGGTAGGACTGGGGCCAACGTCCTGACTTTC
.	.	TRBV25-1	TRBJ2-3	CASSESWVGEESTDTQYF	TGTGCCAGCAGTGAATCCTGGGTGGGGGAGGAGTCCACAGATACGCAGTATTTT
.	.	TRBV5-1	TRBJ2-7	CASSEDFIAYEQYF	TGCGCCAGCAGCGAGGACTTTATCGCCTACGAGCAGTACTTC
few	.	TRBV3-1	TRBJ2-7	CASSYQYEQYF	TGTGCCAGCAGCTATCAATACGAGCAGTACTTC
.	.	TRBV7-6	TRBJ2-5	CASSLEWGSQETQYF	TGTGCCAGCAGCTTAGAATGGGGCTCCCAAGAGACCCAGTACTTC
.	TRBD2	TRBV4-3	TRBJ2-3	CASSQEPAGAPRDTQYF	TGCGCCAGCAGCCAAGAACCAGCGGGGGCCCCAAGGGATACGCAGTATTTT
few	TRBD1	TRBV19	TRBJ2-5	CASSSGQGVQETQYF	TGTGCCAGTAGTTCTGGACAGGGCGTCCAAGAGACCCAGTACTTC
.	.	TRBV5-1	TRBJ2-3	CVSSLGGSGRTDTQYF	TGCGTCAGCAGCTTGGGCGGTAGCGGACGCACAGATACGCAGTATTTT